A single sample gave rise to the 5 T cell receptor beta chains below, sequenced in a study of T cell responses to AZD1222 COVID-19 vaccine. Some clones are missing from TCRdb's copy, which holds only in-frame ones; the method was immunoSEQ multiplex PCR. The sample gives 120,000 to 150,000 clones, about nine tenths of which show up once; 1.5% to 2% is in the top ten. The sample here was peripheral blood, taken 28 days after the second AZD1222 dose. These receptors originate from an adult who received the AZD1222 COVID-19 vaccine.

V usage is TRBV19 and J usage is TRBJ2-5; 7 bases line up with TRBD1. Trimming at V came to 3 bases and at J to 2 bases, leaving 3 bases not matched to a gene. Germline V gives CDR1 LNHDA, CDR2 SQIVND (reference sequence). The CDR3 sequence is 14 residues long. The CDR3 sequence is CASSIRTGQETQYF. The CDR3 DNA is TGTGCCAGTAGTATTCGGACAGGTCAAGAGACCCAGTACTTC.

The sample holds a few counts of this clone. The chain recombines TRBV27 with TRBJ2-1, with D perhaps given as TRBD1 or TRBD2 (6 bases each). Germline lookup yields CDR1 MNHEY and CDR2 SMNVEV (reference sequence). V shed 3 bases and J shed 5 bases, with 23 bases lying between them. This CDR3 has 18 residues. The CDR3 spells CASSLVLKGGPTHNEQFF. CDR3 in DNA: TGTGCCAGCAGTTTGGTATTGAAGGGGGGCCCCACACACAATGAGCAGTTCTTC.

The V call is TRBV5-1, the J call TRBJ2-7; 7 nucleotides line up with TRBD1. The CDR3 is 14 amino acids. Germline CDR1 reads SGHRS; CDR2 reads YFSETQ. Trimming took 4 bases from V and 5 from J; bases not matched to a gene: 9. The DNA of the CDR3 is TGCGCCAGCAGCCTGGTTGGACAGGACGACGAGCAGTACTTC. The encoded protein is CASSLVGQDDEQYF. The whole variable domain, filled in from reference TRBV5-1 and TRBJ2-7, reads KAGVTQTPRYLIKTRGQQVTLSCSPISGHRSVSWYQQTPGQGLQFLFEYFSETQRNKGNFPGRFSGRQFSNSRSEMNVSTLELGDSALYLCASSLVGQDDEQYFGPGTRLTVT.

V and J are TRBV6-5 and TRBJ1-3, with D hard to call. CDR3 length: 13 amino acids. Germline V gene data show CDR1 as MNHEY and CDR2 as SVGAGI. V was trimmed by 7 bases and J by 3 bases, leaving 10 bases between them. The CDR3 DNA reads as TGTGCCAGCAAGGGAGGTATTGGAAACACCATATATTTT. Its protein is CASKGGIGNTIYF.

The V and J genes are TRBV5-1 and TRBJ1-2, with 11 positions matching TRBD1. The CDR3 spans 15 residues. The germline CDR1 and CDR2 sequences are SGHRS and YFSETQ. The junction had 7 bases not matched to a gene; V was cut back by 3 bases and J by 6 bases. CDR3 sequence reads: CASSYRDRGVDGYTF. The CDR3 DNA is TGCGCCAGCAGCTACCGGGACAGGGGGGTCGATGGCTACACCTTC.